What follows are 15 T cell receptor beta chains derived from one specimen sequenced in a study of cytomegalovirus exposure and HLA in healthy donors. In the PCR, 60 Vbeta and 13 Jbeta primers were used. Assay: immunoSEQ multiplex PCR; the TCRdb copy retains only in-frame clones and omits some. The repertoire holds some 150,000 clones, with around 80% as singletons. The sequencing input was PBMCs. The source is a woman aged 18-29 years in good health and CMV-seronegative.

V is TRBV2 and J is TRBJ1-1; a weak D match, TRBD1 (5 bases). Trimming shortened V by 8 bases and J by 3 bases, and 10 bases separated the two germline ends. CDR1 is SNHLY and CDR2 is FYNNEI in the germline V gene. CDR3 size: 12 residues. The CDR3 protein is CASQTAYTEAFF. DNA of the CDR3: TGTGCCAGCCAGACAGCGTACACTGAAGCTTTCTTT.

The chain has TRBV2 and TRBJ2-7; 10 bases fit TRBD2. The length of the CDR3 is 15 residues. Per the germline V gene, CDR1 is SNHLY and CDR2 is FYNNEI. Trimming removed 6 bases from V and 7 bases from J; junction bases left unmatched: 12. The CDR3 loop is CASSQLAGPEREQYF. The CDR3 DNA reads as TGTGCCAGCAGCCAACTAGCGGGACCCGAGAGGGAGCAGTACTTC.

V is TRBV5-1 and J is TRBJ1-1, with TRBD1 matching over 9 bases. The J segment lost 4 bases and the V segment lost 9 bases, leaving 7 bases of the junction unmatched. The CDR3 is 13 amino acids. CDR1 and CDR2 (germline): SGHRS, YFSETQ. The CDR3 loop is CANRTGATTEAFF. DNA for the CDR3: TGCGCCAACCGGACAGGGGCTACCACTGAAGCTTTCTTT.

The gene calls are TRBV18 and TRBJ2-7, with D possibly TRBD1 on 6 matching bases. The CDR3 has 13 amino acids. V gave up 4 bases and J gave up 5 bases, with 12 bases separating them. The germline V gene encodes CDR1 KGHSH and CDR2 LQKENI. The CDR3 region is CASSLGQFNEQYF. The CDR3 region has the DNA TGTGCCAGCTCACTCGGACAGTTCAACGAGCAGTACTTC.

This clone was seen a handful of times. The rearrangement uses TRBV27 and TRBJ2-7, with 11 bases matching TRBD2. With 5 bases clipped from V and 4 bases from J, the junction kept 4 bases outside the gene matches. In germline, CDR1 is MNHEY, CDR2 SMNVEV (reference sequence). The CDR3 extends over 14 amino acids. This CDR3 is CASSPLAGGYEQYF. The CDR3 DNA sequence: TGTGCCAGCAGTCCTTTAGCGGGAGGGTACGAGCAGTACTTC.

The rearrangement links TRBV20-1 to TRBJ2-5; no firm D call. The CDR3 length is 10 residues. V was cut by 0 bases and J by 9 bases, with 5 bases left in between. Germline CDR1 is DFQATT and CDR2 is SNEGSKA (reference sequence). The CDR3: CSARDPAQYF. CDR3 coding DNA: TGCAGTGCTAGAGATCCAGCCCAGTACTTC.

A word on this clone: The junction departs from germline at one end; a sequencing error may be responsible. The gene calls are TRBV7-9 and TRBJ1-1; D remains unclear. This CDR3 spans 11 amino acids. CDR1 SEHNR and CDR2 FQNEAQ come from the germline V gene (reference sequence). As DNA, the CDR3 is TGTGCCAGCAGCAAAGACACCGAAGCTTTCTTT. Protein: CASSKDTEAFF.

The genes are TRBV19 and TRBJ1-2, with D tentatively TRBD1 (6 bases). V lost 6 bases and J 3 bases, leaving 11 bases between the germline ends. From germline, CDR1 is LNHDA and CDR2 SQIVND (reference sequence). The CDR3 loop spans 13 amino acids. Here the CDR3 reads CASSNRADYGYTF. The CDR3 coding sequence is TGTGCCAGTAGCAACAGGGCGGACTATGGCTACACCTTC.

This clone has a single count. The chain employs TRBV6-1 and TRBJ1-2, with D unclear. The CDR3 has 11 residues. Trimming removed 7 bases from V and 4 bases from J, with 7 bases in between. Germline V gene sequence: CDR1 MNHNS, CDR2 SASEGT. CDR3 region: CASMPTYGYTF. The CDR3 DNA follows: TGTGCCAGCATGCCTACCTATGGCTACACCTTC.

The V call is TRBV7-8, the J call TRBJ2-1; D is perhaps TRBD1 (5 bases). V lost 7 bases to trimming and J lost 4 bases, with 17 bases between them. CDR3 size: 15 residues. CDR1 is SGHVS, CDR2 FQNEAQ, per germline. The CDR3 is CASTTPRGEYNEQFF. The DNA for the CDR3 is TGTGCCAGCACCACCCCAAGGGGCGAGTACAATGAGCAGTTCTTC.

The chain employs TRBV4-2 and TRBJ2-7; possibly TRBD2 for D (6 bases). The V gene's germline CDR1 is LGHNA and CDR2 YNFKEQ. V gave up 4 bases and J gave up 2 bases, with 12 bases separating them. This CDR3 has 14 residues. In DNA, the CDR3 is TGTGCCAGCAGCCCCTCGGCGGGGCCCTACGAGCAGTACTTC. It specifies CASSPSAGPYEQYF.

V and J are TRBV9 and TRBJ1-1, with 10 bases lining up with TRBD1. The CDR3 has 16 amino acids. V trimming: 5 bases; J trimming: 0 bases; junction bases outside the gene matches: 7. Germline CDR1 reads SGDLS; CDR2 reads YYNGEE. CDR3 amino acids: CASSFRDRGMNTEAFF. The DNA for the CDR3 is TGTGCCAGCAGTTTCCGGGACAGGGGCATGAACACTGAAGCTTTCTTT. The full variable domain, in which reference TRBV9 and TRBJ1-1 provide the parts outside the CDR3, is DSGVTQTPKHLITATGQRVTLRCSPRSGDLSVYWYQQSLDQGLQFLIQYYNGEERAKGNILERFSAQQFPDLHSELNLSSLELGDSALYFCASSFRDRGMNTEAFFGQGTRLTVV.

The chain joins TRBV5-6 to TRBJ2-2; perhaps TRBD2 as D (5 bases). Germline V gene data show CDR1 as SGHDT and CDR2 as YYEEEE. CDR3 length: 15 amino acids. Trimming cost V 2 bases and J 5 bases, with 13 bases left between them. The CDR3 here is CASSFSPSGTGELFF. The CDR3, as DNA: TGTGCCAGCAGCTTTTCACCCTCGGGGACCGGGGAGCTGTTTTTT. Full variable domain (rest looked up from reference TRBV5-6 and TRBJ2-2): DAGVTQSPTHLIKTRGQQVTLRCSPKSGHDTVSWYQQALGQGPQFIFQYYEEEERQRGNFPDRFSGHQFPNYSSELNVNALLLGDSALYLCASSFSPSGTGELFFGEGSRLTVL.

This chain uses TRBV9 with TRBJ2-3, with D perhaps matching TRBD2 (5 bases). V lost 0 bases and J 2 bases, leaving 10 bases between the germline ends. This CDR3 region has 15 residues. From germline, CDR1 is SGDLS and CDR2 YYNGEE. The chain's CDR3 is CASSVGTRPTDTQYF. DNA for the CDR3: TGTGCCAGCAGCGTAGGAACTAGGCCCACAGATACGCAGTATTTT.

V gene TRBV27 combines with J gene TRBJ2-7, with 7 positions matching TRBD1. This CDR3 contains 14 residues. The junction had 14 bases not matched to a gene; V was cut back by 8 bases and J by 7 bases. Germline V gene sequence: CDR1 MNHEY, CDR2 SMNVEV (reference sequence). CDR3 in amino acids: CASGARQGLREQYF. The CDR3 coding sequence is TGTGCCAGCGGTGCCAGACAGGGTTTGAGGGAGCAGTACTTC.